These 32 T cell receptor beta chains originate from one sample sequenced in a study of T cells in narcolepsy. Assay used: immunoSEQ multiplex PCR; TCRdb lists only in-frame clones, some missing. The sample yields tens of thousands of clones, about four fifths seen once. Sequences were obtained from CD45RA- memory CD4+ T cells from PBMCs. These receptor sequences come from a human donor with narcolepsy.

The chain links TRBV5-1 to TRBJ2-7, with 11 bases lining up with TRBD1. The junction had 8 bases not matched to a gene; V was cut back by 6 bases and J by 6 bases. Germline V gene sequence: CDR1 SGHRS, CDR2 YFSETQ. The CDR3 has 14 residues. The CDR3 bases are TGCGCCAGCAACCCTCGGACAGGGGGCTCCGAGCAGTACTTC. Translating it yields CASNPRTGGSEQYF.

The chain recombines TRBV5-1 with TRBJ2-5; 8 bases agree with TRBD2. The V gene's germline CDR1 is SGHRS and CDR2 YFSETQ. The CDR3 consists of 18 residues. The V segment lost 6 bases and the J segment 0 bases; nucleotides outside the gene matches: 16. In DNA form, the CDR3 reads TGCGCCAGCAAGACCCCGGGAGGGGCCCCCCCCAACCAAGAGACCCAGTACTTC. This sequence encodes CASKTPGGAPPNQETQYF.

The chain joins TRBV19 to TRBJ1-1; D may be TRBD1 (6 bases). The V and J ends lost 3 bases and 2 bases respectively, with 16 bases between them. Germline loops: CDR1 LNHDA, CDR2 SQIVND (reference sequence). The CDR3 spans 16 residues. The CDR3 nucleotides read TGTGCCAGTAGTATCGGCGTACAGGGAGCCAACACTGAAGCTTTCTTT. Translated: CASSIGVQGANTEAFF.

The V call is TRBV28, the J call TRBJ2-6, with 12 bases identical to TRBD1. V lost 7 bases, J lost 2 bases, and 6 bases stayed unmatched. The V gene's germline CDR1 is MDHEN and CDR2 SYDVKM. The CDR3 consists of 17 residues. Written as DNA, the CDR3 is TGTGCCAGCAAACCGGGACAGGGGGCCACTGGGGCCAACGTCCTGACTTTC. Its protein is CASKPGQGATGANVLTF.

The chain recombines TRBV5-4 with TRBJ1-5; 11 nucleotides agree with TRBD1. This CDR3 comprises 13 residues. Germline CDR1 is SGHNT and CDR2 is YYREEE (reference sequence). V shed 4 bases, J shed 7 bases, and the junction held 1 base outside the gene matches. CDR3 loop: CASSGTGGQPQHF. CDR3 coding DNA: TGTGCCAGCAGCGGGACAGGGGGACAGCCCCAGCATTTT.

This chain connects TRBV27 to TRBJ1-1, with 10 bases fitting TRBD1. The germline CDR1 and CDR2 sequences are MNHEY and SMNVEV (reference sequence). The V gene end was trimmed by 5 bases and the J gene end by 5 bases; junction bases not matched to a gene: 8. The CDR3 is 15 amino acids. This chain's CDR3 is CASSPRQGAQTEAFF. The DNA of the CDR3 is TGTGCCAGCAGTCCTCGACAGGGGGCGCAAACTGAAGCTTTCTTT.

In the case of this clone: The same CDR3 is also encoded by other DNA sequences in this sample. For the CDR3, the DNA is TGTGCCAGCAGCCAATCTCAAGGAGAGGGCAATCAGCCCCAGCATTTT. The encoded protein is CASSQSQGEGNQPQHF. The V and J genes are TRBV4-2 and TRBJ1-5, with D unclear. The CDR3 runs to 16 residues. The germline V gene has CDR1 LGHNA and CDR2 YNFKEQ. Trimming left V 2 bases short and J 2 bases short, with 13 bases between.

The V call is TRBV25-1, the J call TRBJ2-7, with 8 bases that match TRBD1. The CDR3 is made up of 13 amino acids. Germline V CDR1 and CDR2: MGHDK, SYGVNS. Germline trimming cut 3 bases from V and 7 bases from J; bases unmatched to any gene: 5. For the CDR3, the DNA is TGTGCCAGCAGTGACAGGGGGCTTGGTGAGCAGTACTTC. Its translation: CASSDRGLGEQYF.

The rearrangement links TRBV7-6 to TRBJ1-3, with D unclear. CDR3 length: 13 amino acids. Looked up from germline, CDR1 is SGHVS and CDR2 is FNYEAQ. V was clipped by 3 bases and J by 7 bases, with 10 bases between them. The DNA of the CDR3 is TGTGCCAGCAGCTTCCGGGAGAGTAACACCATATATTTT. Translated: CASSFRESNTIYF.

The genes are TRBV6-6 and TRBJ2-5, with D possibly matching TRBD2 (6 bases). The CDR3 runs 14 residues. The germline V gene encodes CDR1 MNHNY and CDR2 SVGAGI (reference sequence). Deletions cut 0 bases from V and 11 bases from J, with 16 bases between. The CDR3 sequence is CASSYSGRTTWQYF. In DNA, the CDR3 is TGTGCCAGCAGTTACTCGGGCAGGACTACGTGGCAGTACTTC.

This rearrangement joins TRBV7-3 to TRBJ2-2, with 13 bases that match TRBD2. The CDR3 length is 16 residues. The trim removed 3 bases at V and 4 bases at J, leaving 2 bases unmatched. Germline CDR1 is SGHTA and CDR2 is FQGTGA. Here the CDR3 reads CASSLTSGGLTGELFF. CDR3 in DNA: TGTGCCAGCAGCTTGACTAGCGGGGGGCTCACCGGGGAGCTGTTTTTT.

This chain uses TRBV4-3 with TRBJ2-3, with TRBD1 matching over 10 bases. This CDR3 spans 19 amino acids. The germline V gene has CDR1 LGHNA and CDR2 YSLEER. The V gene end was trimmed by 4 bases and the J gene end by 2 bases; junction bases not matched to a gene: 15. CDR3 coding DNA: TGCGCCAGCAGCCGCGTTCCGGGACAGGGGTCGGGGTCCACAGATACGCAGTATTTT. Translating it yields CASSRVPGQGSGSTDTQYF.

The chain employs TRBV6-6 and TRBJ1-2, with D possibly TRBD1 on 5 matching bases. The CDR3 covers 14 residues. With 8 bases removed from V and 7 bases from J, the gap between germline ends came to 20 bases. Germline-derived CDR1 and CDR2 are MNHNY and SVGAGI (reference sequence). The CDR3 spells CASSSGRDSGGYTF. The CDR3 DNA reads as TGTGCCAGCTCGAGCGGCAGGGATTCTGGTGGCTACACCTTC.

Comments on this clone: The sample has other DNA sequences that encode this CDR3 too. The V call is TRBV7-2, the J call TRBJ2-1, with D possibly matching TRBD1 (5 bases). CDR3 length: 13 amino acids. The germline CDR1 and CDR2 sequences are SGHTA and FQGNSA. V was trimmed by 4 bases and J by 4 bases, leaving 8 bases between them. CDR3: CASSYDRYNEQFF. DNA of the CDR3: TGTGCCAGCAGCTACGACAGATACAATGAGCAGTTCTTC.

J is TRBJ1-1 and V is TRBV7-2; D call uncertain. Germline-derived CDR1 and CDR2 are SGHTA and FQGNSA. This CDR3 contains 14 residues. The V gene lost 1 base and the J gene lost 2 bases, with 8 bases spanning the gap. DNA for the CDR3: TGTGCCAGCAGCTTAGTCGGGCCAAACACTGAAGCTTTCTTT. Translation: CASSLVGPNTEAFF. The full variable domain, with the rest looked up from reference TRBV7-2 and TRBJ1-1, is GAGVSQSPSNKVTEKGKDVELRCDPISGHTALYWYRQSLGQGLEFLIYFQGNSAPDKSGLPSDRFSAERTGGSVSTLTIQRTQQEDSAVYLCASSLVGPNTEAFFGQGTRLTVV.

This clone was seen more than once but under ten times. In nucleotides, the CDR3 is TGTGCCAGCGGTAGACAGGGGGTCTCTGGAAACACCATATATTTT. Amino acid sequence: CASGRQGVSGNTIYF. J is TRBJ1-3 and V is TRBV6-5, with 9 nucleotides matching TRBD1. This CDR3 is 15 amino acids long. Germline lookup yields CDR1 MNHEY and CDR2 SVGAGI. With V trimmed by 8 bases and J by 0 bases, 5 bases remained unmatched.

This chain links TRBV6-5 with TRBJ1-5; D ambiguous. Germline V gene sequence: CDR1 MNHEY, CDR2 SVGAGI. CDR3 length equals 13 residues. Deletions cut 5 bases from V and 4 bases from J, with 9 bases between. The CDR3 is CASSGQYNQPQHF. CDR3 DNA sequence: TGTGCCAGCAGTGGTCAGTATAATCAGCCCCAGCATTTT.

This rearrangement joins TRBV4-2 to TRBJ1-1; maybe TRBD1 (6 bases). The CDR3 spans 15 residues. The V and J ends lost 0 bases and 6 bases respectively, with 14 bases between them. CDR1 is LGHNA and CDR2 is YNFKEQ in the germline V gene. The CDR3, as DNA: TGTGCCAGCAGCCAAGATCTTAGGGGGGGCGCTGAAGCTTTCTTT. Protein sequence: CASSQDLRGGAEAFF.

The CDR3, as DNA: TGTGCCAGCAGTGATGGACAGGGCGACACTGAAGCTTTCTTT. It encodes CASSDGQGDTEAFF. The rearrangement links TRBV6-1 to TRBJ1-1; TRBD1 matches 8 bases. The CDR3 spans 14 residues. V was clipped by 3 bases and J by 3 bases; unmatched bases: 3. Germline V gives CDR1 MNHNS, CDR2 SASEGT.

This clone showed up just once. The germline gene is not matched at one end of the junction; a read error may be the cause. This chain joins TRBV6-1 and TRBJ1-3, with 7 bases lining up with TRBD1. Germline assignment: CDR1 MNHNS and CDR2 SASEGT. The CDR3 length is 16 residues. In DNA, the CDR3 is TGTGCCGGCAGTGAAGGACAGGCGATCTCTGGAAACACCATATATTTT. Protein sequence: CAGSEGQAISGNTIYF.

This chain connects TRBV2 to TRBJ2-1, with 9 bases that match TRBD2. Looked up from germline, CDR1 is SNHLY and CDR2 is FYNNEI. After removal of 8 bases from V and 1 base from J, the junction contained 3 bases not matched to a gene. This CDR3 contains 14 residues. CDR3: CASHSGGSYNEQFF. CDR3 coding DNA: TGTGCCAGCCATAGCGGGGGATCCTACAATGAGCAGTTCTTC.

This clone was seen only once. The chain uses TRBV4-2 and TRBJ1-4, with unresolved D. The CDR3 is 12 residues long. The germline V and J ends were trimmed by 8 bases and 3 bases, with 7 bases remaining between them. Germline CDR1 LGHNA, CDR2 YNFKEQ. CDR3: CASRGPNEKLFF. Here the CDR3 DNA reads TGTGCCAGCCGGGGTCCTAATGAAAAACTGTTTTTT.

This rearrangement joins TRBV19 to TRBJ1-6; no firm D call. Trimming pared 3 bases from V and 6 bases from J, leaving 9 bases between. The CDR3 loop spans 14 amino acids. CDR1 and CDR2 (germline): LNHDA, SQIVND (reference sequence). The CDR3 nucleotides read TGTGCCAGTAGTATTGGAAGGGCTAATTCACCCCTCCACTTT. Amino acid sequence: CASSIGRANSPLHF.

This chain connects TRBV7-3 to TRBJ2-7, with D maybe TRBD2 (6 bases). The length of the CDR3 is 12 residues. The germline V gene has CDR1 SGHTA and CDR2 FQGTGA. V was shortened by 11 bases and J by 2 bases, with 13 bases between the two germline ends. The CDR3 loop is CAGGDSAYEQYF. CDR3 coding DNA: TGTGCCGGCGGGGACTCGGCCTACGAGCAGTACTTC. The whole variable domain, filled in from reference TRBV7-3 and TRBJ2-7, reads GAGVSQTPSNKVTEKGKYVELRCDPISGHTALYWYRQSLGQGPEFLIYFQGTGAADDSGLPNDRFFAVRPEGSVSTLKIQRTERGDSAVYLCAGGDSAYEQYFGPGTRLTVT.

The V and J genes are TRBV19 and TRBJ2-3, with D perhaps TRBD1 (6 bases). The CDR3 loop spans 17 amino acids. Trimming cost V 5 bases and J 0 bases, with 18 bases left between them. The germline CDR1 and CDR2 sequences are LNHDA and SQIVND (reference sequence). In nucleotides, the CDR3 is TGTGCCAGTAGTCTCCAGGGGCCGGGATCTAGCACAGATACGCAGTATTTT. This sequence encodes CASSLQGPGSSTDTQYF.

This clone appeared a single time. V usage is TRBV7-3 and J usage is TRBJ2-2, with D perhaps matching TRBD2 (6 bases). The V and J ends lost 4 bases and 7 bases respectively, with 19 bases between them. Germline values: CDR1 SGHTA, CDR2 FQGTGA. The CDR3 is made up of 16 amino acids. The CDR3 region is CASSSAGMGGIGELFF. CDR3 DNA sequence: TGTGCCAGCAGCTCCGCCGGGATGGGCGGGATCGGGGAGCTGTTTTTT.

The chain couples TRBV5-4 to TRBJ1-1; D possibly corresponds to TRBD1 (6 bases). Germline V gene sequence: CDR1 SGHNT, CDR2 YYREEE (reference sequence). V was pared by 5 bases and J by 3 bases, with 20 bases between. CDR3 length equals 16 residues. The CDR3 coding sequence is TGTGCCAGCAGGCCCCACGTGGGGGGGCCCGACACTGAAGCTTTCTTT. Its protein product is CASRPHVGGPDTEAFF.

CDR3 amino acids: CASSEPGYEQYF. CDR3 sequence (DNA): TGTGCCAGCAGTGAGCCGGGCTACGAGCAGTACTTC. The chain couples TRBV6-1 to TRBJ2-5; D gene unclear. The end of the DNA is better explained by TRBJ2-7, so the J call may be wrong. Germline V gene lookup returns CDR1 MNHNS and CDR2 SASEGT. CDR3 length equals 12 residues.

This chain links TRBV11-2 with TRBJ1-1; D gene unclear. Trimming took off 2 bases at V and 7 bases at J, with 11 bases between the two ends. Looked up from germline, CDR1 is SGHAT and CDR2 is FQNNGV. The CDR3 runs 13 residues. This CDR3 is CASSLNGDGEAFF. The CDR3 DNA is TGTGCCAGCAGCTTAAACGGAGACGGTGAAGCTTTCTTT.

V is TRBV2 and J is TRBJ2-4; no firm D call. CDR3 length equals 13 residues. V lost 6 bases to trimming and J lost 9 bases, with 15 bases between them. The V gene's germline CDR1 is SNHLY and CDR2 FYNNEI. The CDR3 DNA reads as TGTGCCAGCAGCTCCGGACCAAGGAGCATTCAGTACTTC. Translating gives CASSSGPRSIQYF.

The rearrangement joins TRBV9 to TRBJ2-5; TRBD2 might be the D (6 bases). Trimming removed 2 bases from V and 5 bases from J, with 19 bases in between. This CDR3 is 16 amino acids long. Germline values: CDR1 SGDLS, CDR2 YYNGEE. The CDR3 sequence is CASSVGDRLEGETQYF. Written as DNA, the CDR3 is TGTGCCAGCAGCGTGGGGGACCGACTAGAAGGCGAGACCCAGTACTTC.

The chain uses TRBV19 and TRBJ1-3; no clear D gene. Germline V lookup: CDR1 LNHDA, CDR2 SQIVND (reference sequence). Trimming shortened V by 4 bases and J by 0 bases, and 10 bases separated the two germline ends. The CDR3 runs to 15 residues. This CDR3 is CASSKTVDSGNTIYF. As DNA, the CDR3 is TGTGCCAGTAGTAAAACCGTCGACTCTGGAAACACCATATATTTT.